The sample holds one count of the clone carrying this T cell receptor (beta chain). In the original analysis: By means of reference gene primer amplification, nucleated cell counts were estimated. Only in-frame clones appear in the TCRdb table, and some are missing; sequencing was by immunoSEQ multiplex PCR. That table supplies the V and J calls and clone size; D and trimming were determined from the DNA. The sample gives fewer than 250,000 clones, about nine tenths of which show up once; roughly 12% is in the top ten. These data are taken from a study of blood T cell repertoires in COVID-19. Study in general: Acute and convalescent COVID-19 specimens originated in the United States, Italy and Spain. Nucleic acid was either cDNA or gDNA, and it came from T cells, B-cell-depleted T cells, or PBMCs.

Germline V gene data show CDR1 as SGHAT and CDR2 as FQNNGV. There are 15 residues in the CDR3. V gave up 4 bases and J gave up 5 bases; unmatched junction bases: 7. During active infection, Seattle patients enrolled and were then monitored through disease. The chain uses TRBV11-2 and TRBJ1-1; TRBD1 matches 10 bases. This TCR was sampled from a man aged 50 to 59 with COVID-19, enrolled during active disease. The sample consisted of peripheral blood. CDR3 residues: CASSSRDRGETEAFF. The CDR3 DNA reads TGTGCCAGCAGCTCTCGGGACAGGGGCGAGACTGAAGCTTTCTTT.